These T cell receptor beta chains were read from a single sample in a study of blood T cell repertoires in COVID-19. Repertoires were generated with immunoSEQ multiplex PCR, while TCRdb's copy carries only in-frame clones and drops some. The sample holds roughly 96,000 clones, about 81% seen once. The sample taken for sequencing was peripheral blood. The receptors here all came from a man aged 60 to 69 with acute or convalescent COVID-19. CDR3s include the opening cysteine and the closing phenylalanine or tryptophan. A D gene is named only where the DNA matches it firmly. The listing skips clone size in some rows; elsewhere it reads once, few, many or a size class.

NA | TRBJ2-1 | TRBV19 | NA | TGTGCCAGTACTCGTGATAGCTCCTACAATGAGCAGTTCTTC | CASTRDSSYNEQFF
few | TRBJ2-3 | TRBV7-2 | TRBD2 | TGTGCCAGCAGCTTAAGCGGGAGAAGAACAGATACGCAGTATTTT | CASSLSGRRTDTQYF
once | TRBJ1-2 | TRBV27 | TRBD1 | TGTGCCAGCAGTTCACGGACAGGGGCCTACACCTTC | CASSSRTGAYTF
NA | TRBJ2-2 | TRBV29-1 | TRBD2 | TGCAGCGTCCCTCGGGAGGCCCCGAACACCGGGGAGCTGTTTTTT | CSVPREAPNTGELFF
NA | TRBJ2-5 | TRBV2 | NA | TGTGCCAGCAGGGAGGATCAAGAGACCCAGTACTTC | CASREDQETQYF
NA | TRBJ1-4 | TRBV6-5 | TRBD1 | TGTGCCAGCAGGACACAGGGGACTAATGAAAAACTGTTTTTT | CASRTQGTNEKLFF
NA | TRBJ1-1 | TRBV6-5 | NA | TGTGCCAGCGTACGAGGGCGCGACACTGAAGCTTTCTTT | CASVRGRDTEAFF
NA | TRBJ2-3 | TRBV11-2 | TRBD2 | TGTGCCAGCAGCTTAGATCCGGGAGGGCCCCCAGATACGCAGTATTTT | CASSLDPGGPPDTQYF
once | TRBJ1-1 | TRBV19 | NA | TGTGCCAGTCGGGAACTGACCATGAACACTGAAGCTTTCTTT | CASRELTMNTEAFF
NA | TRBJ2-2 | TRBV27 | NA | TGTGCCAGCAGTTTCCGGACAGTTAACACCGGGGAGCTGTTTTTT | CASSFRTVNTGELFF
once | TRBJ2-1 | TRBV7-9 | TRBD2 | TGTGCCAGCAGCTGCTCTAGCGGGATTTGCAATGAGCAGTTCTTC | CASSCSSGICNEQFF
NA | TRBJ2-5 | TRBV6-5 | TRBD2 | TGTGCCAGCAGTACGGGGGGTCGACAGACCCAGTACTTC | CASSTGGRQTQYF
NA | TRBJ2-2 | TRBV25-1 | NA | TGTGCCAGCAGTGCACGACAGGCCTTAAACACCGGGGAGCTGTTTTTT | CASSARQALNTGELFF
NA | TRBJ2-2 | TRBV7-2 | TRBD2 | TGTGCCAGCAGCCCCTCGGGGACTAGCGGGATCACCGGGGAGCTGTTTTTT | CASSPSGTSGITGELFF
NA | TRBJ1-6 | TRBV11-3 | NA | TGTGCCAGCAGCTTAGCCGGGCAGGGGAGATCACCCCTCCACTTT | CASSLAGQGRSPLHF
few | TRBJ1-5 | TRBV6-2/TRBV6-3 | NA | TGTGCCAGCAGCAACAGGGCGGCCCAGCATTTT | CASSNRAAQHF